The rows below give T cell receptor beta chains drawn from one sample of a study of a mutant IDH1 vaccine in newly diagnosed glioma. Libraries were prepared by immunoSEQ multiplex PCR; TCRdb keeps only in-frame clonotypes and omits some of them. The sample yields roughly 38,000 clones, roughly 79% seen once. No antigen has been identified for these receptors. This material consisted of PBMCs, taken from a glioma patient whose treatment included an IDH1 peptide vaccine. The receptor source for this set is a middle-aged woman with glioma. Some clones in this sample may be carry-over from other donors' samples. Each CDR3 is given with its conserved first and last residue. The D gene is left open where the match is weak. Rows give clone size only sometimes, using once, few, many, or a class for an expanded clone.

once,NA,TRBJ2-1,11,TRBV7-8,TGTGCCAGCAGCGAATATAATGAGCAGTTCTTC,CASSEYNEQFF
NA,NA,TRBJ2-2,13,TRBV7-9,TGTGCCCATGACGGGAGTCGCGGCGGGGAGCTGTTTTTT,CAHDGSRGGELFF
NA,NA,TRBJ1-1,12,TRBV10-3,TGTGCCACCGGGACTTTGGGGACTGAAGCTTTCTTT,CATGTLGTEAFF
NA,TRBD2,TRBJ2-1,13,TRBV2,TGTGCCAGCCTGACTAGCGGGTACAATGAGCAGTTCTTC,CASLTSGYNEQFF
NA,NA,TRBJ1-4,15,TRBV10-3,TGTGCCATCAGTTCTGAGGGGGGGGGAAATGAAAAACTGTTTTTT,CAISSEGGGNEKLFF
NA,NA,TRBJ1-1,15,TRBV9,TGTGCCAGCAGCGTAGCCGGGGGGGGGTTCACTGAAGCTTTCTTT,CASSVAGGGFTEAFF
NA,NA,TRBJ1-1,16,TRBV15,TGTGCCACCAGCAGAGATCTAGGTTCCTGGGGGACTGAAGCTTTCTTT,CATSRDLGSWGTEAFF
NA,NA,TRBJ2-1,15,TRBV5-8,TGTGCCAGCAGCCCGCTACTAGGGGCCTACAATGAGCAGTTCTTC,CASSPLLGAYNEQFF
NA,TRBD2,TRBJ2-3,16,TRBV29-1,TGCAGCGTCCTCACCCCAGCGGGAGGCGGTACAGATACGCAGTATTTT,CSVLTPAGGGTDTQYF
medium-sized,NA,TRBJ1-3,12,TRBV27,TGTGCCAGCAGCGGGACTGGAAACACCATATATTTT,CASSGTGNTIYF
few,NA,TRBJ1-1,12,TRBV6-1,TGTGCCGGTGTAGAGGGGAACACTGAAGCTTTCTTT,CAGVEGNTEAFF
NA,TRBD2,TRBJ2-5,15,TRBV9,TGTGCCAGCAGCGCCTCAGCGGGGGGGCGAGAGACCCAGTACTTC,CASSASAGGRETQYF
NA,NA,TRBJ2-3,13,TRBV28,TGTGCCCTCCGGCAATCTAGCACAGATACGCAGTATTTT,CALRQSSTDTQYF
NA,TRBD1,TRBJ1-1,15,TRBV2,TGTGCCAGCAGTCCACAGGGGGCACGGAACACTGAAGCTTTCTTT,CASSPQGARNTEAFF
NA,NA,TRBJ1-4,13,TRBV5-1,TGCGCCAGCAGCTTGAGGAGGGGTGAAAAACTGTTTTTT,CASSLRRGEKLFF
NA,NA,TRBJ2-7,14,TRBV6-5,TGTGCCAGCAGTTACGGCAGGTCTGGATACGAGCAGTACTTC,CASSYGRSGYEQYF
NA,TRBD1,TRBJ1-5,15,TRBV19,TGTGCCAGTAGTATCCCACAGGGGTCCGATCAGCCCCAGCATTTT,CASSIPQGSDQPQHF
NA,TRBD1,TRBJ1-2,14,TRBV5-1,TGCGCCAGCAGCTTGGGACAGGGCCACTATGGCTACACCTTC,CASSLGQGHYGYTF
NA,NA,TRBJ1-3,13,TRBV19,TGTGCCAGTAAAGGCCGGGGATCAGACACCATATATTTT,CASKGRGSDTIYF
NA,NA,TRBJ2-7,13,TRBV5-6,TGTGCCAGCGACGCCTATGACTCCTACGAGCAGTACTTC,CASDAYDSYEQYF
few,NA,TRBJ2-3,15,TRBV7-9,TGTGCCAGCAGCTTAGCAGGGTCGAGCACAGATACGCAGTATTTT,CASSLAGSSTDTQYF
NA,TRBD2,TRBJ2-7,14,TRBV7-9,TGTGCCAGCAGCCCTAGGGCGGGGGTCTACGAGCAGTACTTC,CASSPRAGVYEQYF
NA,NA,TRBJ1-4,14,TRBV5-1,TGCGCCAGCAGCACCCGGGAGGGCAATGAAAAACTGTTTTTT,CASSTREGNEKLFF
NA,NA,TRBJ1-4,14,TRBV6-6,TGTGCCAGTTCTCATCGGGCCCCTCCAGAAAAACTGTTTTTT,CASSHRAPPEKLFF
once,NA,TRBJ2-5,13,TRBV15,TGTGCCACCAGAACAGGGTTGAGAGAGACCCAGTACTTC,CATRTGLRETQYF
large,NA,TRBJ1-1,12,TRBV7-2,TGTGCCAGCAGCTTAGATGTAGGGGAAGCTTTCTTT,CASSLDVGEAFF
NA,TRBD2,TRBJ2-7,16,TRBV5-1,TGCGCCAGCAGCTTGGATAGGACTAGCGGGGGCCACGAGCAGTACTTC,CASSLDRTSGGHEQYF
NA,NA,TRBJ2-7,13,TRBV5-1,TGCGCCAGCAGCTTGGCCGGGAATGGCGAGCAGTACTTC,CASSLAGNGEQYF
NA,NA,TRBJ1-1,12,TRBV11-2,TGTGCCAGCAGCTTAGTGTTCACTGAAGCTTTCTTT,CASSLVFTEAFF
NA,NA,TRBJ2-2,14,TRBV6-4,TGTGCCAGCAGTGAGGACACAAACACCGGGGAGCTGTTTTTT,CASSEDTNTGELFF
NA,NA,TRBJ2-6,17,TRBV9,TGTGCCAGCAGCGTGAACGTTTGGGACCCTGGGGCCAACGTCCTGACTTTC,CASSVNVWDPGANVLTF
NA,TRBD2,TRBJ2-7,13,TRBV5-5,TGTGCCAGCCAGCGGGAGGGCCTGTACGAGCAGTACTTC,CASQREGLYEQYF
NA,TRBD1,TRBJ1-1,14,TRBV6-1,TGTGCCAGCAGGGAGACAGGGGGCCGAACTGAAGCTTTCTTT,CASRETGGRTEAFF
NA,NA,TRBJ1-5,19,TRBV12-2,TGTGCAAGTCGCTTACCCCGGGGAGACGGGGACAGGGGTAACCAGCCCCAGCATTTT,CASRLPRGDGDRGNQPQHF
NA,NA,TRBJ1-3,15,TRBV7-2,TGTGCCAGCCGACCCCCCGGGGTTGCCGGAAACACCATATATTTT,CASRPPGVAGNTIYF
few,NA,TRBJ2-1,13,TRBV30,TGTGCCTGGAGTGCCGGGCCCGAGGGTGAGCAGTTCTTC,CAWSAGPEGEQFF
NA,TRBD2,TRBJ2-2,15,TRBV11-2,TGTGCCAGCAGCTGGGCTAGCGGGAGGACCGGGGAGCTGTTTTTT,CASSWASGRTGELFF
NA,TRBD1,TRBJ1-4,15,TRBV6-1,TGTGCCAGCAGGCATACAGGGGGCACCGACGGAAAACTGTTTTTT,CASRHTGGTDGKLFF
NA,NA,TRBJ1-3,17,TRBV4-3,TGCGCCAGCAGCCAAGATCCCGCAGGGAATTCTGGAAACACCATATATTTT,CASSQDPAGNSGNTIYF
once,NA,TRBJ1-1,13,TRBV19,TGTGCCAGTAGTAAAGTAGCCAACACTGAAGCTTTCTTT,CASSKVANTEAFF
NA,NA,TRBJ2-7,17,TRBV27,TGTGCCAGCAGTTCGGGGGACCGGGACCCTAGCTGGGGGGAGCAGTACTTC,CASSSGDRDPSWGEQYF
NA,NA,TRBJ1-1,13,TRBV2,TGTGCCAGCATACGCGGGGGGAGCACTGAAGCTTTCTTT,CASIRGGSTEAFF
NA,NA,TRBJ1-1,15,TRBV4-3,TGCGCCAGCAGCCCTATTGTCGGGACCACCAGTGAAGCTTTCTTT,CASSPIVGTTSEAFF
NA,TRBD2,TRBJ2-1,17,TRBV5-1,TGCGCCAGCAGCTTGGGCGGAGGGAGGGTCGCCTACAATGAGCAGTTCTTC,CASSLGGGRVAYNEQFF
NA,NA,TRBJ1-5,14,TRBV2,TGTGCCAGCAGTGCGACAGTCTCCAATCAGCCCCAGCATTTT,CASSATVSNQPQHF
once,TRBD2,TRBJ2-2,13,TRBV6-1,TGTGCCAGCAGTTCGCGGGAGTTCGGGGAGCTGTTTTTT,CASSSREFGELFF
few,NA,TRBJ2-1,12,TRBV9,TGTGCCAGCAGCATCCCCGGGGACTCCGTGTTCTTC,CASSIPGDSVFF
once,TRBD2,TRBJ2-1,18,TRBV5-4,TGTGCCAGCAGCTTGGTGGTACTAGCGGGATTCTCCTACAATGAGCAGTTCTTC,CASSLVVLAGFSYNEQFF
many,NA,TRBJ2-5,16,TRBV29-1,TGCAGCGTTGAAGGGGGGGCCGACATAAAAGAAGAGACCCAGTACTTC,CSVEGGADIKEETQYF
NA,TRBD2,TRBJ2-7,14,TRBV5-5,TGTGCCAGCAGCTGGGGGGGTGCAGGGACCGAGCAGTACTTC,CASSWGGAGTEQYF
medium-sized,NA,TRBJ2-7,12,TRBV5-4,TGTGCCAGCAGCGAGTCTGGGTACGAGCAGTACTTC,CASSESGYEQYF
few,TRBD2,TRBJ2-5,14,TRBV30,TGTGCCTGGACCCCGGGGGGAGGGCGGGAGACCCAGTACTTC,CAWTPGGGRETQYF
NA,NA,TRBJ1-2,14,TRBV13,TGTGCCAGCAGCTTAGGTTCGGGGGCGGCTGGCTACACCTTC,CASSLGSGAAGYTF
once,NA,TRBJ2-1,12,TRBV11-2,TGTGCCAGCAGCTTGGTCCAGGATGAGCAGTTCTTC,CASSLVQDEQFF
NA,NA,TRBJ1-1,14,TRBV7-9,TGTGCCAGCAGCTTGATCCGTAAGAACACTGAAGCTTTCTTT,CASSLIRKNTEAFF
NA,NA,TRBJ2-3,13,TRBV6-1,TGTGCCAGCAGTGATACGTGGCAGGAGTGGCAGTATTTT,CASSDTWQEWQYF
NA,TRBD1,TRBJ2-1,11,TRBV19,TGTGCCAGTAGTTTCCCTGGGACAGTTTTCTTC,CASSFPGTVFF
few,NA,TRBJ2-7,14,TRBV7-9,TGTGCCAGCAGCTTACTAGCAAGCTCCTACGAGCAGTACTTC,CASSLLASSYEQYF
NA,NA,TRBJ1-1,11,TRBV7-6,TGTGCCAGCAGCTTGGAAGGGGAAGCTTTCTTT,CASSLEGEAFF
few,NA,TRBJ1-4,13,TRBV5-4,TGTGCCAGCAGCTTAACGCCGGCCGGAAAACTGTTTTTT,CASSLTPAGKLFF